This TCR beta chain emerged from a study of cytomegalovirus exposure and HLA in healthy donors. Notes on the study in general: Prior analysis indicated that the majority of TCR beta V segments exhibited productivity approximately 90% or approximately 30% of the time. Three chains linked to CMV were shown in vitro to be specific for CMV antigens.

To note about this clone: Its antigen is not identified.

PCR primers comprised 60 Vbeta and 13 Jbeta primers. Some clones are missing from TCRdb's copy, which holds only in-frame ones; the method was immunoSEQ multiplex PCR. The sample contains around 150,000 clones, 60% to 85% of which appear only once. The germline V gene has CDR1 SGHAT and CDR2 FQNNGV. The ends were cut back, 5 bases at V and 1 base at J, with 10 bases in the middle. There are 14 residues in the CDR3. The chain joins TRBV11-2 to TRBJ2-3, with D possibly being TRBD1 (6 bases). Sequenced sample: PBMCs. This receptor was obtained from a man aged 45-65 years in good health and CMV-seropositive. CDR3 loop: CASSPRTGTDTQYF. CDR3 DNA sequence: TGTGCCAGCAGCCCCAGGACAGGCACAGATACGCAGTATTTT.